The sequence of this T cell receptor (beta chain) was determined in a study of blood T cell repertoires in COVID-19. This clone was found a few times. Clones were sequenced by immunoSEQ multiplex PCR, and TCRdb holds only the in-frame ones, with some missing. Among under 130,000 clones listed, about 75% were seen once. The sequencing input was peripheral blood. This clonotype was sampled from a woman aged 70-85 years with acute or convalescent COVID-19.

This CDR3 is CSVVGQVGAEAFF. As DNA, the CDR3 is TGCAGCGTCGTGGGACAGGTAGGCGCTGAAGCTTTCTTT. The chain joins TRBV29-1 to TRBJ1-1; 8 nucleotides match TRBD1. Germline V lookup: CDR1 SQVTM, CDR2 ANQGSEA. After removal of 6 bases from V and 6 bases from J, the junction contained 9 bases not matched to a gene. The CDR3 is 13 amino acids.